Following are 11 T cell receptor beta chains from one sample sequenced in a study of molecular identifiers for immune sequencing clone quantification. Using its own MiXCR run on the PCR reads, TCRdb lists one record per CDR3 protein. Among about 300,000 distinct CDR3 sequences listed, about a fifth were seen once. Sequencing was carried out using naive CD8+ T cells from blood, with Jurkat cell RNA spiked in. The subset: FACS-sorted CD8+CD4-CCR7+CD45RA+ naive T cells. These receptor sequences come from a human donor in good health. Some libraries in this study had Jurkat cell RNA spiked in.

The V call is TRBV12-3 or TRBV12-4, the J call TRBJ2-3, with TRBD1 matching over 8 bases. This CDR3 comprises 16 residues. The V and J ends lost 6 bases and 3 bases, in that order; junction bases with no gene match: 11. The CDR3 spells CASSSPQGARTDTQYF. CDR3 nucleotides: TGTGCCAGCAGCTCTCCTCAGGGGGCTAGAACAGATACGCAGTATTTT.

Turning to this clonotype: This may come from a read error, since a much larger clone is one base off. In this CDR3 the conserved last residue, phenylalanine or tryptophan, is missing, so a read error is likely. The chain is built from TRBV29-1 and TRBJ2-2; possibly TRBD2 for D (6 bases). From germline, CDR1 is SQVTM and CDR2 ANQGSEA. Trimming took 1 base from V and 1 from J, leaving 7 bases between them. There are 14 residues in the CDR3. CDR3 sequence: CSVEGLGNTGELFY. As DNA, the CDR3 is TGCAGCGTTGAAGGACTAGGGAACACCGGGGAGCTGTTTTAT.

This clonotype was observed many times. The chain uses TRBV2 and TRBJ2-3; 9 nucleotides agree with TRBD2. Germline CDR1 and CDR2: SNHLY and FYNNEI. Germline trimming cut 4 bases from V and 6 bases from J; bases unmatched to any gene: 5. The CDR3 is 14 residues long. As DNA, the CDR3 is TGTGCCAGCAGTGGACTAGCGGTCGGCGATACGCAGTATTTT. Translating gives CASSGLAVGDTQYF.

This clonotype was recorded at least ten times. This chain connects TRBV14 to TRBJ1-5, with D possibly matching TRBD1 (5 bases). Germline CDR1 SGHDN, CDR2 FVKESK. V was trimmed by 3 bases and J by 7 bases, leaving 10 bases between them. This CDR3 spans 13 amino acids. The DNA for the CDR3 is TGTGCCAGCAGCCAGGGGCCCAGCCAGCCCCAGCATTTT. Translated: CASSQGPSQPQHF.

Worth noting for this clonotype: A read error is possible here, since a much larger clone lies one base away. The chain recombines TRBV11-2 with TRBJ2-1; D not certain. CDR1 is SGHAT, CDR2 FQNNGV, per germline. This CDR3 is built from 17 residues. The CDR3, as DNA: TGTGTCAGCAGCTTCGGACCACACGACTCCTTCAACAATGAGCAGTTCTTC. Its protein product is CVSSFGPHDSFNNEQFF.

The table lists this clonotype with a few counts. CDR3 coding DNA: TGTGCCAGCAGTGGCTATGGGGGACAGGTCAACCATTTATCTGGGGCCAACGTCCTGACTTTC. It translates to CASSGYGGQVNHLSGANVLTF. The chain recombines TRBV25-1 with TRBJ2-6; 8 nucleotides align to TRBD1. J was trimmed by 1 base and V by 4 bases; bases with no gene match: 18. Germline values: CDR1 MGHDK, CDR2 SYGVNS. CDR3 size: 21 residues.

The chain uses TRBV28 and TRBJ2-3, with D hard to call. CDR1 and CDR2 (germline): MDHEN, SYDVKM. There are 15 residues in the CDR3. Trimming stripped 1 base from V and 0 bases from J, with 8 bases between. The CDR3, as DNA: TGTGCCAGCAGTTTATTACTAACTAGCACAGATACGCAGTATTTT. This gives the protein CASSLLLTSTDTQYF. The full variable domain, with the rest looked up from reference TRBV28 and TRBJ2-3, is DVKVTQSSRYLVKRTGEKVFLECVQDMDHENMFWYRQDPGLGLRLIYFSYDVKMKEKGDIPEGYSVSREKKERFSLILESASTNQTSMYLCASSLLLTSTDTQYFGPGTRLTVL.

As concerns this clonotype: A read error is possible here, since a much larger clone lies one base away. The chain is built from TRBV6-5 and TRBJ2-1; D uncertain. The CDR3 runs to 15 residues. Germline loops: CDR1 MNHEY, CDR2 SVGAGI. Trimming pared 6 bases from V and 6 bases from J, leaving 18 bases between. CDR3 nucleotides: TGTGCCAGCAGGGAATTTTGGTTAGGAGTCAATGAGCAGTTCTTC. Protein: CASREFWLGVNEQFF.

The chain's CDR3 is CASSLYRTDTQYF. CDR3 DNA: TGTGCCAGCAGCCTGTATCGCACAGATACGCAGTATTTT. The chain is built from TRBV11-3 and TRBJ2-3; D is ambiguous. CDR1 and CDR2 from the germline V gene are SGHNT and YENEEA. The V end was cut by 5 bases, the J end by 1 base, with 7 bases between. This CDR3 contains 13 residues.

This clonotype was recorded at least ten times. This chain links TRBV28 with TRBJ2-7; 11 bases map to TRBD1. CDR1 and CDR2 from the germline V gene are MDHEN and SYDVKM. Trimming took 5 bases from V and 7 from J; bases not matched to a gene: 7. This CDR3 region has 14 residues. CDR3 loop: CASSLDRGRSEQYF. The CDR3 DNA is TGTGCCAGCAGTCTGGACAGGGGGCGCAGTGAGCAGTACTTC.

This clonotype was seen many times. The chain combines TRBV28 with TRBJ2-7; the D is unclear. Trimming removed 3 bases at V and 2 bases at J, with 14 bases between. The germline V gene encodes CDR1 MDHEN and CDR2 SYDVKM. The CDR3 spans 15 residues. CDR3 DNA: TGTGCCAGCAGTTTGTCTCCGCCAGAAGCCTACGAGCAGTACTTC. Protein product: CASSLSPPEAYEQYF.